This TCR beta chain was identified in a study of blood T cell repertoires in COVID-19. Whole-study context: Researchers got acute and convalescent COVID-19 samples from the United States, Italy and Spain. T cells, B-cell-depleted T cells, or PBMCs supplied cDNA or gDNA.

Authors' data handling: Nucleated cell number was recorded as an estimate derived from reference gene primer amplification. Sequencing was performed with immunoSEQ multiplex PCR; in TCRdb, only in-frame clones are kept and a portion is missing. The V and J calls and clone size are taken from that table; D and trimming were inferred from the DNA. The table records 130,000 to 150,000 clones, 87% of them present only once. This clone has just a few counts. The material sequenced was peripheral blood. The clonotype originates from a woman aged 40 to 55 with acute or convalescent COVID-19.

CDR3 amino acids: CASTGQQMDTEAFF. DNA for the CDR3: TGTGCCAGCACGGGACAGCAAATGGACACTGAAGCTTTCTTT. The chain couples TRBV6-5 to TRBJ1-1; 7 bases agree with TRBD1. There are 14 residues in the CDR3. J gave up 3 bases and V 7 bases, and 8 bases lay outside the gene matches. The germline gives CDR1 MNHEY, CDR2 SVGAGI.